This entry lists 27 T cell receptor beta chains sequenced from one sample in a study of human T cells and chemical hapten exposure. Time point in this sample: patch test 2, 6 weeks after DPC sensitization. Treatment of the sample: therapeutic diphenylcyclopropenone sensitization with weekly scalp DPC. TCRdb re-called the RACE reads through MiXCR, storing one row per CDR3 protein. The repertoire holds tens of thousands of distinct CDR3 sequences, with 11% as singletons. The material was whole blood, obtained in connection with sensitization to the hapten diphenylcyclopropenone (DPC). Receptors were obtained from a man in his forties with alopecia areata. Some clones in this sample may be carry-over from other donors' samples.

For the CDR3, the DNA is TGTGCCAGCAGCTTATTCGGTTTAGGCGGGTCGGTCCCGGGAGGAGAGACCCAGTACTTC. This sequence encodes CASSLFGLGGSVPGGETQYF. V is TRBV7-2 and J is TRBJ2-5, with 7 bases matching TRBD2. The germline V gene encodes CDR1 SGHTA and CDR2 FQGNSA. V was clipped by 2 bases and J by 4 bases; unmatched bases: 22. This CDR3 comprises 20 residues.

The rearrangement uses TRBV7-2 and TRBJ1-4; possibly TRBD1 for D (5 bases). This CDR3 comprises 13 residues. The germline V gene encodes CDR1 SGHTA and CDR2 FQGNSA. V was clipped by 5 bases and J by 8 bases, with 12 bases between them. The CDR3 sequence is CASSPGQGEKLFF. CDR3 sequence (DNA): TGTGCCAGCAGCCCCGGACAAGGAGAAAAACTGTTTTTT.

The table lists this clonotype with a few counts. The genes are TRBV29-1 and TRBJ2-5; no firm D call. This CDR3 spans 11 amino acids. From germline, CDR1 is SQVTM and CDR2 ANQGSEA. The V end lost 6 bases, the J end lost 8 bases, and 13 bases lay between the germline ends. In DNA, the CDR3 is TGCAGCGTGGCTCACAGTGGTACCCAGTACTTC. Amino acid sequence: CSVAHSGTQYF.

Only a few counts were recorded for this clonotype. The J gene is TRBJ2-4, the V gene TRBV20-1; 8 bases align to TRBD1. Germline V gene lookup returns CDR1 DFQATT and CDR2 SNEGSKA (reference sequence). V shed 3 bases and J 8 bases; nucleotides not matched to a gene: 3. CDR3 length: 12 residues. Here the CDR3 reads CSARDRADIQYF. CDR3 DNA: TGCAGTGCTAGGGACAGGGCAGACATTCAGTACTTC.

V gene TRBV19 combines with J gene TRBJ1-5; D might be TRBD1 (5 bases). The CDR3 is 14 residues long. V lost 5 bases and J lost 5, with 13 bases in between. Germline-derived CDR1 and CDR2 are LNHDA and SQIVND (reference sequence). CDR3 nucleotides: TGTGCCAGTAGTCCCCAGGGACGGGATCAGCCCCAGCATTTT. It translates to CASSPQGRDQPQHF.

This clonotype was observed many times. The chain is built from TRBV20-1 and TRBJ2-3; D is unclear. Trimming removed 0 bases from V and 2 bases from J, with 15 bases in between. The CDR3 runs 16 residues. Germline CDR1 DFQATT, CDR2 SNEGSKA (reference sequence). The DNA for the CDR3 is TGCAGTGCTAGAGATAGTCGGTTTTCCCTCACAGATACGCAGTATTTT. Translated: CSARDSRFSLTDTQYF.

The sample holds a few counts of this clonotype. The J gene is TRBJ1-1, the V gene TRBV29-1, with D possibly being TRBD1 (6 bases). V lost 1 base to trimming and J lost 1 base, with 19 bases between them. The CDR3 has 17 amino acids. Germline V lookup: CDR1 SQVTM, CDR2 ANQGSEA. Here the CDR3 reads CSVEGQVGGTWNTEAFF. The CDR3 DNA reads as TGCAGCGTTGAAGGACAGGTAGGGGGGACCTGGAACACTGAAGCTTTCTTT.

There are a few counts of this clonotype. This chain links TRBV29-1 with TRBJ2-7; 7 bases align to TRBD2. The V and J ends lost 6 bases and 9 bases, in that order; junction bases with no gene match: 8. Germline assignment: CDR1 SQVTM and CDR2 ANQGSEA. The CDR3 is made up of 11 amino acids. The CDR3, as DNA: TGCAGCGTAGACCTACTAGCGCGGCAGTACTTC. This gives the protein CSVDLLARQYF.

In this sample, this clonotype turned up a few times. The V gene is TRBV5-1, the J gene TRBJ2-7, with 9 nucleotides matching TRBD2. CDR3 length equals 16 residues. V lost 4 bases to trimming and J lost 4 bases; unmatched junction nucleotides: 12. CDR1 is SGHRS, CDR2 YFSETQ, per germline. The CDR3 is CASSPGLSGSIYEQYF. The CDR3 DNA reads TGCGCCAGCAGCCCGGGCCTTAGCGGGAGTATATACGAGCAGTACTTC.

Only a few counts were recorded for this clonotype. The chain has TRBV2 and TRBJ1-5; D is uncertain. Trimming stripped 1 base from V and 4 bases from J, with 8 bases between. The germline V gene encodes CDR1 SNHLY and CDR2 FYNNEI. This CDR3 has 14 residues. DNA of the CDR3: TGTGCCAGCAGTGAAGTGGGGAATAATCAGCCCCAGCATTTT. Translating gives CASSEVGNNQPQHF.

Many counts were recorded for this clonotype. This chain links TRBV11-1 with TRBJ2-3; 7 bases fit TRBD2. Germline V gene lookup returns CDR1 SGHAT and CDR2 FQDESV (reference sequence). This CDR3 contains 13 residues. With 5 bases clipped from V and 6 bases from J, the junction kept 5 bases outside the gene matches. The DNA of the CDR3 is TGTGCCAGCAGCCGGGGGGAAAGGGATACGCAGTATTTT. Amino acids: CASSRGERDTQYF.

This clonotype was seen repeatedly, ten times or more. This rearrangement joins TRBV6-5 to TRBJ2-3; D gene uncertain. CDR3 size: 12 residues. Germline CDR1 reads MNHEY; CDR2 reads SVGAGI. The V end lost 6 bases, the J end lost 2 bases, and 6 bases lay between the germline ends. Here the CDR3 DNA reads TGTGCCAGCAGCTCCTACACAGATACGCAGTATTTT. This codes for CASSSYTDTQYF.

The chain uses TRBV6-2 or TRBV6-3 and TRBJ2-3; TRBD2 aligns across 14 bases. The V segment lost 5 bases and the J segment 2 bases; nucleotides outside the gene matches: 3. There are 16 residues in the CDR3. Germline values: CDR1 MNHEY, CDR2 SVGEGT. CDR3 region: CASSGLAGGFTDTQYF. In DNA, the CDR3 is TGTGCCAGCAGTGGACTAGCGGGAGGCTTCACAGATACGCAGTATTTT.

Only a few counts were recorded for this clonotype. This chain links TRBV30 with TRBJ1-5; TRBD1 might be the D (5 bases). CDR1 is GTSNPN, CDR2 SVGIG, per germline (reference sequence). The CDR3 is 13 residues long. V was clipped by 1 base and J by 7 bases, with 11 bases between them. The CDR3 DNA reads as TGTGCCTGGAGTGGGGGCGGTACGCAGCCCCAGCATTTT. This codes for CAWSGGGTQPQHF.

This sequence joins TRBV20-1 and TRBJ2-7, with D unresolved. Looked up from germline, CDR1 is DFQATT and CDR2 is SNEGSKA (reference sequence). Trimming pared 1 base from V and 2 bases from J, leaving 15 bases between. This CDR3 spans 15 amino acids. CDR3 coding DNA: TGCAGTGCTAGAGGACGTAGGCCCCGACCCTACGAGCAGTACTTC. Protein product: CSARGRRPRPYEQYF.

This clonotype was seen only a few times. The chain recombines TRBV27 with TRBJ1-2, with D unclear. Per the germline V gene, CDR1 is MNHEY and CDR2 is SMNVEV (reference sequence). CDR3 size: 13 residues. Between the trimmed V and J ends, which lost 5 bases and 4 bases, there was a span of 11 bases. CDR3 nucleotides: TGTGCCAGCAGTCCTCTGACTGGCTATGGCTACACCTTC. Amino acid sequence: CASSPLTGYGYTF.

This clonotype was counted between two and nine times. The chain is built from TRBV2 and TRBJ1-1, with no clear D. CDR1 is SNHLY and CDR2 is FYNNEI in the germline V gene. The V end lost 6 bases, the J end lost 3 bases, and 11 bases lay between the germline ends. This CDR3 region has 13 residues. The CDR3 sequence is CASRGQADTEAFF. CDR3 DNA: TGTGCCAGCAGAGGGCAGGCCGACACTGAAGCTTTCTTT.

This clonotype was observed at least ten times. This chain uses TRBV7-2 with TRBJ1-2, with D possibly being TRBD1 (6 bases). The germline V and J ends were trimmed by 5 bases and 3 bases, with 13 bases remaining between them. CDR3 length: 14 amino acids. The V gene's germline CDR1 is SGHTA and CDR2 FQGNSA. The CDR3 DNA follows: TGTGCCAGCAGCAGCGGACAGTTTGACTATGGCTACACCTTC. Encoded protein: CASSSGQFDYGYTF. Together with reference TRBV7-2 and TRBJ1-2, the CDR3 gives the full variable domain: GAGVSQSPSNKVTEKGKDVELRCDPISGHTALYWYRQSLGQGLEFLIYFQGNSAPDKSGLPSDRFSAERTGGSVSTLTIQRTQQEDSAVYLCASSSGQFDYGYTFGSGTRLTVV.

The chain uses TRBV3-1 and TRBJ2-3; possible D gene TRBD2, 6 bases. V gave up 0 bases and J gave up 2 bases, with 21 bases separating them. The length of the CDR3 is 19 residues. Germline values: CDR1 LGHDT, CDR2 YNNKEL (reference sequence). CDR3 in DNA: TGTGCCAGCAGCCAAGACTTTGTCTGGAGCAGGAGGGACACAGATACGCAGTATTTT. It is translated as CASSQDFVWSRRDTDTQYF.

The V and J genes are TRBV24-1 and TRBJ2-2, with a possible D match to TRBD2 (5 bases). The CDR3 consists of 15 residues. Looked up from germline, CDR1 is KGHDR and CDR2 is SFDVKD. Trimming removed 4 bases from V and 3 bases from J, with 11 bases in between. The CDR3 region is CATSEGGGHTGELFF. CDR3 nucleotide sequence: TGTGCCACCAGTGAAGGCGGAGGACACACCGGGGAGCTGTTTTTT.

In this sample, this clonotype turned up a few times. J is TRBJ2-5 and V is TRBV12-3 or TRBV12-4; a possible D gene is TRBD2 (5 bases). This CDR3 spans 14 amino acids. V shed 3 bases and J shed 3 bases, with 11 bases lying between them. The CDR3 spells CASSFLHGEETQYF. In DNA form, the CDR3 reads TGTGCCAGCAGTTTTCTACACGGGGAAGAGACCCAGTACTTC.

The CDR3 bases are TGTGCCAGCAGTCTCAACGCTGAGACCCAGTACTTC. Encoded protein: CASSLNAETQYF. This chain uses TRBV7-9 with TRBJ2-5; D ambiguous. Germline loops: CDR1 SEHNR, CDR2 FQNEAQ (reference sequence). The V end lost 6 bases, the J end lost 5 bases, and 10 bases lay between the germline ends. This CDR3 is 12 amino acids long.

The CDR3 nucleotides read TGTGCCAGTAAAGGGAGCGGGAGGTATGAGCAGTTCTTC. It codes for CASKGSGRYEQFF. The rearrangement links TRBV19 to TRBJ2-1; TRBD2 aligns across 9 bases. After removal of 7 bases from V and 8 bases from J, the junction contained 6 bases not matched to a gene. The germline V gene encodes CDR1 LNHDA and CDR2 SQIVND (reference sequence). This CDR3 is 13 amino acids long.

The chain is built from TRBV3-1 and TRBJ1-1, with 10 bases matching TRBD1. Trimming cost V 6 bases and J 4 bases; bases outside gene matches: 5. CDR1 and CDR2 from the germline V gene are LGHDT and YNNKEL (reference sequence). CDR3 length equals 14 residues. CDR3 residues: CASRRGQGSTEAFF. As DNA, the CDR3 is TGTGCCAGCAGGCGGGGACAGGGGTCCACTGAAGCTTTCTTT.

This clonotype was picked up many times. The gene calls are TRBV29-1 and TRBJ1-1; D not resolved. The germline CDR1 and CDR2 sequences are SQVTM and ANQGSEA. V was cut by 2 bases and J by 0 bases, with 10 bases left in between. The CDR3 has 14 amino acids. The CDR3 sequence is CSVEYGRMNTEAFF. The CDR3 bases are TGCAGCGTTGAATACGGACGTATGAACACTGAAGCTTTCTTT. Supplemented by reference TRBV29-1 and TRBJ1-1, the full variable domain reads SAVISQKPSRDICQRGTSLTIQCQVDSQVTMMFWYRQQPGQSLTLIATANQGSEATYESGFVIDKFPISRPNLTFSTLTVSNMSPEDSSIYLCSVEYGRMNTEAFFGQGTRLTVV.

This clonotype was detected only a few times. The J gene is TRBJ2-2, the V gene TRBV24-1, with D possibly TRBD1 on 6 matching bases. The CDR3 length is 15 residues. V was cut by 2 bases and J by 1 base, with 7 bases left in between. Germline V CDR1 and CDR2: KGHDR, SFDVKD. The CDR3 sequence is CATSDWGQNTGELFF. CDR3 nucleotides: TGTGCCACCAGTGATTGGGGGCAGAACACCGGGGAGCTGTTTTTT.

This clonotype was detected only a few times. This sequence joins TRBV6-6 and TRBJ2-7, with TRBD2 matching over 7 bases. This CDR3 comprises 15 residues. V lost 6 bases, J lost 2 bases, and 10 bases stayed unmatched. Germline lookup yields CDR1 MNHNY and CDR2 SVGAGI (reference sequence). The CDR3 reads CASSPFSGSAYEQYF. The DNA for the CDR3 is TGTGCCAGCAGCCCCTTTAGCGGGTCCGCCTACGAGCAGTACTTC.